This record concerns one T cell receptor (beta chain) sequence. Its antigen is undetermined. This record belongs to a study of graft-versus-host responses after intestinal transplantation. V lost 4 bases to trimming and J lost 5 bases, with 5 bases between them. From germline, CDR1 is SGHAT and CDR2 FQNNGV. This CDR3 region has 11 residues. TCRdb's table, derived via immunoSEQ multiplex PCR, lists solely in-frame clones and lacks some. The table records roughly 92,000 clones, roughly 90% of them present only once. Sequencing used unstimulated CD4+ T cells sorted from spleen or lymph node cells, obtained before intestinal transplant. The receptor's source is a human donor who received an intestinal transplant. The chain couples TRBV11-2 to TRBJ1-2, with D possibly being TRBD1 (5 bases). CDR3 DNA sequence: TGTGCCAGCAGCTCAGGGTATGGCTACACCTTC. Translation: CASSSGYGYTF. Filled out from reference TRBV11-2 and TRBJ1-2, the complete variable domain reads EAGVAQSPRYKIIEKRQSVAFWCNPISGHATLYWYQQILGQGPKLLIQFQNNGVVDDSQLPKDRFSAERLKGVDSTLKIQPAKLEDSAVYLCASSSGYGYTFGSGTRLTVV.